This T cell receptor (beta chain) was recovered during a study of blood T cell repertoires in COVID-19. Overall study context: Samples representing acute and convalescent COVID-19 were sourced from the United States, Italy and Spain.

V was pared by 0 bases and J by 2 bases, with 4 bases of the junction left unmatched. Per germline, CDR1 SGHAT and CDR2 FQNNGV. The CDR3 is 16 residues long. The table came from immunoSEQ multiplex PCR; TCRdb's copy has only in-frame clones and leaves some out. Found here are 140,000 to 150,000 clones, around nine tenths of them singletons; the top ten hold under 3%. Sequencing was done on a sample of peripheral blood. This sequence originates from a man between 60 and 75 years old with active or convalescent COVID-19. V and J are TRBV11-2 and TRBJ2-7; 10 bases match TRBD2. The DNA for the CDR3 is TGTGCCAGCAGCTTAGATCTAACTAGCGGGGCCTACGAGCAGTACTTC. Residues: CASSLDLTSGAYEQYF.